The present T cell receptor (beta chain) was sequenced within a study of spatial heterogeneity in lung cancer. Time point noted: sample taken at primary tumor resection. This clonotype was counted only a few times. One entry per CDR3 protein results from TCRdb running MiXCR on the 5' RACE reads. The sample records roughly 10,000 distinct CDR3 sequences, 6.3% being singletons. V shed 4 bases and J 9 bases; nucleotides not matched to a gene: 5. The CDR3 is made up of 15 amino acids. Germline values: CDR1 KGHDR, CDR2 SFDVKD. The sample consisted of PBMCs, taken at surgery. The receptor comes from a male donor with early-stage non-small cell lung cancer. The rearrangement uses TRBV24-1 and TRBJ2-1, with 13 bases that match TRBD2. CDR3 nucleotide sequence: TGTGCCACCAGTGACGGGACTAGCGGGAATGGTGAGCAGTTCTTC. Its protein product is CATSDGTSGNGEQFF.